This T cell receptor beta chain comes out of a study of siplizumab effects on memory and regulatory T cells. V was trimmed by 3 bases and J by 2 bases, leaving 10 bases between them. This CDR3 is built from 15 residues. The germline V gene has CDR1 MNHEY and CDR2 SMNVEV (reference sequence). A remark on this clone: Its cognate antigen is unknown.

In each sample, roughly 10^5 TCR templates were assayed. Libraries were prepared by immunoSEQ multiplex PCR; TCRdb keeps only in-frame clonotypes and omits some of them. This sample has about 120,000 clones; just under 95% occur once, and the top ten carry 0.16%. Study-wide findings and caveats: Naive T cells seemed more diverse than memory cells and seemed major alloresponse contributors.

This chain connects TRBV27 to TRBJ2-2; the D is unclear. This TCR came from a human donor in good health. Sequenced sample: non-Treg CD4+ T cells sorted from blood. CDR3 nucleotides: TGTGCCAGCAGTTTTCTTCCGGTCAACACCGGGGAGCTGTTTTTT. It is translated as CASSFLPVNTGELFF.